A selection of T cell receptor beta chains follows, all from one sample in a study of post-analysis software for immune sequencing data. TCRdb called the PCR reads again in MiXCR, with one record for every CDR3 protein. Counted here are fewer than 850,000 distinct CDR3 sequences, less than 35% occurring once; the ten biggest clones make up about 0.5%. The material sequenced was blood. The receptors were gathered from a girl between 5 and 17 years old with multiple sclerosis. Both conserved end residues are part of each CDR3. The size field is filled for only some rows; it gives once, few, many or a size class.

few | 14 | TRBJ2-6 | TRBV7-8 | CASSVRSGANVLTF
- | 14 | TRBJ2-5 | TRBV7-2 | CASSLQTGGETQYF
- | 14 | TRBJ2-3 | TRBV7-2 | CASRVDSLTDTQYF
many | 11 | TRBJ2-3 | TRBV20-1 | CSARQADTQYF
- | 11 | TRBJ2-5 | TRBV29-1 | CSVFEEETQYF
- | 20 | TRBJ1-5 | TRBV21-1 | CASSTQGTVCTLYCNQPQHF
few | 16 | TRBJ1-6 | TRBV6-5 | CASSYAASSYNSPLHF
- | 14 | TRBJ1-5 | TRBV20-1 | CSAGGGTSNQPQHF
few | 13 | TRBJ1-2 | TRBV25-1 | CASSEGGAYGYTF
once | 15 | TRBJ1-4 | TRBV7-9 | CASSTGDPTNEKRFF
- | 15 | TRBJ2-7 | TRBV11-2 | CASSQQRQGSGEQYF
few | 14 | TRBJ2-2 | TRBV5-1 | CASSSNWGTGELFF
- | 15 | TRBJ2-2 | TRBV12-3/TRBV12-4 | CASSPHRANTGELFF
many | 13 | TRBJ2-1 | TRBV7-9 | CASISGGSYEQFF
- | 16 | TRBJ2-5 | TRBV5-1 | CASSTSTGVIGETQYF
few | 14 | TRBJ2-7 | TRBV15 | CATSRRDRVYEQYF
- | 14 | TRBJ1-4 | TRBV28 | CASSLVRVGEKLFF
- | 15 | TRBJ2-3 | TRBV11-2 | CASSPRLARTDTQYF
once | 12 | TRBJ2-7 | TRBV27 | CTSSPGRGEQYF
- | 13 | TRBJ2-3 | TRBV20-1 | CSARLASTDTQYF
few | 12 | TRBJ2-7 | TRBV10-3 | CAIRDSYYEQYF
few | 15 | TRBJ2-1 | TRBV12-3/TRBV12-4 | CASSLRQINYNEQFF
- | 16 | TRBJ2-1 | TRBV10-3 | CAISEFLAGVHNEQFF
few | 15 | TRBJ2-7 | TRBV20-1 | CSARGYRGTPYEQYF
- | 14 | TRBJ1-1 | TRBV18 | CASSGSSGESEAFF
few | 15 | TRBJ2-1 | TRBV20-1 | CSALPLTSGRNEQFF
- | 14 | TRBJ1-1 | TRBV28 | CASSRQELNTEAFF
- | 15 | TRBJ2-7 | TRBV15 | CATTVGRAGSHEQYF
many | 14 | TRBJ2-7 | TRBV20-1 | CSAGETGPPSEQYF
- | 12 | TRBJ1-2 | TRBV7-2 | CASSQQGFGYTF
- | 15 | TRBJ2-7 | TRBV13 | CASSSRTSVGGEQYF
few | 13 | TRBJ2-7 | TRBV29-1 | CSVEEGTVNEQYF
- | 14 | TRBJ2-5 | TRBV3-1 | CASSPDRGQEAQYF
- | 15 | TRBJ2-7 | TRBV10-3 | CAISEAGSRAYEQYF
many | 12 | TRBJ1-2 | TRBV29-1 | CSVDVPRYGYTF
many | 12 | TRBJ2-7 | TRBV29-1 | CSVFPVVGEQYF
- | 17 | TRBJ1-5 | TRBV6-6 | CASRSPRDTTRHQPQHF
few | 16 | TRBJ2-1 | TRBV24-1 | CATSDPLAGVYNEQFF
- | 16 | TRBJ2-1 | TRBV7-8 | CASSIRDRGIYNEQFF
- | 15 | TRBJ2-2 | TRBV6-2/TRBV6-3 | CASSYGRTNTGELFF
- | 17 | TRBJ2-3 | TRBV5-1 | CASSLPTAVLSTDTQYF
- | 14 | TRBJ2-1 | TRBV4-1 | CASSQVAGGNEQFF
- | 19 | TRBJ2-5 | TRBV12-3/TRBV12-4 | CASSPPISVFTISPETQYF
few | 16 | TRBJ2-6 | TRBV12-3/TRBV12-4 | CASSFKSVSGANVLTF
- | 15 | TRBJ1-2 | TRBV12-3/TRBV12-4 | CAGSLGLGSNYGYTF
once | 15 | TRBJ2-7 | TRBV20-1 | CSTSGSLAGAYEQYF
many | 14 | TRBJ2-7 | TRBV10-2 | CASSETKGTDEQYF
few | 13 | TRBJ2-4 | TRBV27 | CASSLGPGDIQYF
once | 16 | - | TRBV13 | CASSLGLMGGAYEQYF
- | 14 | TRBJ2-5 | TRBV7-9 | CASSVVGLQETQYF
once | 13 | TRBJ2-7 | TRBV28 | CASSSGLPSEQYF
few | 16 | TRBJ2-3 | TRBV7-2 | CATRTSGRASEDTQYF
- | 11 | TRBJ2-7 | TRBV20-1 | CSARAVYEQYF
few | 15 | TRBJ1-5 | TRBV28 | CASRSRGLHNQPQHF
many | 15 | TRBJ2-1 | TRBV7-2 | CASSASGQGFNEQFF
few | 17 | TRBJ2-1 | TRBV7-9 | CASSFGLAGGPYNEQFF
many | 17 | TRBJ2-5 | TRBV4-1 | CASSHDRDGAAQETQYF
- | 13 | - | TRBV5-1 | CASRYEVSYEQYF
- | 17 | TRBJ2-4 | TRBV5-1 | CASSLGNRELAKNIQYF
few | 14 | TRBJ2-7 | TRBV10-3 | CAIRPEGRTYEQYF